This T cell receptor (beta chain) originates from a study of cytomegalovirus exposure and HLA in healthy donors. Germline assignment: CDR1 SGHVS and CDR2 FNYEAQ. Trimming pared 1 base from V and 5 bases from J, leaving 17 bases between. The CDR3 is made up of 16 amino acids. Worth noting for this clone: What it binds is not known.

Amplification used 60 Vbeta primers and 13 Jbeta primers. Produced via immunoSEQ multiplex PCR; TCRdb's table is partial and in-frame only. Among roughly 120,000 clones, about three quarters were seen once, and the ten largest hold approximately 1%. General study points: In a later analysis, CMV-associated beta chains were mostly HLA-associated, it appeared.

The TCR comes from a human donor in good health. This chain joins TRBV7-6 and TRBJ2-5, with TRBD1 as a possible D gene (5 bases). The source material was PBMCs. The CDR3 sequence: CASSLGYPGLGETQYF. The CDR3 DNA reads TGTGCCAGCAGCTTAGGATATCCAGGGTTAGGGGAGACCCAGTACTTC.